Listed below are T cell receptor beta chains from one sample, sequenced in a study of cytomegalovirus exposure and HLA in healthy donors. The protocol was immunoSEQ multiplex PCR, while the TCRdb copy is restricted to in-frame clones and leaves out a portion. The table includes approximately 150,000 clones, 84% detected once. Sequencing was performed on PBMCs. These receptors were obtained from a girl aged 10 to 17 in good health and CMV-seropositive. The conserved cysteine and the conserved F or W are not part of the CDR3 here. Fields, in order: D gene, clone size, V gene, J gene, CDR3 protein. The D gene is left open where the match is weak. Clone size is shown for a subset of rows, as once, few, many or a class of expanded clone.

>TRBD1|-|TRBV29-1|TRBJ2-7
SVVGTGKGEQY
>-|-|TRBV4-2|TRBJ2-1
ASSQAQVQGGRDEQF
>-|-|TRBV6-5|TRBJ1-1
ASQMNTEAF
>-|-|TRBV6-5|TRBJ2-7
ASSYGPGAAYEQY
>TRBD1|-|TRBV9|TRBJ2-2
ASSPKPGQGFGPVPGELF
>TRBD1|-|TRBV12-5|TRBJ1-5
ASGRLTQDRDQPQH
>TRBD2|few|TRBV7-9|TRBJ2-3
ASSFVAGGSDTQY
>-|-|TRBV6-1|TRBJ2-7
ASSLEQISYEQY
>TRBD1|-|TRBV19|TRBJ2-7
ASSGGQGSYEQY
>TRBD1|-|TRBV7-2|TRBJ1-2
ASSMRQGNYGYT
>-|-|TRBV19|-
ANSTRYEQY
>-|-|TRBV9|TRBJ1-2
ASSRNPKAKGLNFNYGYT
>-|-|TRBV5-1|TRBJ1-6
ASSSGHRGGWSPLH
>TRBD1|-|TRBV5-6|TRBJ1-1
ASSIPWTGGPEAF
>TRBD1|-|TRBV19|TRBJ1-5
ASSGLRDRVGNQPQH
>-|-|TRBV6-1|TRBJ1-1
ASSELFSGNTEAF
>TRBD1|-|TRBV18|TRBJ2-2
ASSPETGYTGELF
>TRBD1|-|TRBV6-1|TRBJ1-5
ASSESWTGAYQPQH
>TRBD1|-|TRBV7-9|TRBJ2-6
ASALQGQGGSGANVLT
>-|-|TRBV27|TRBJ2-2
ASTNSVLHGLTGELF
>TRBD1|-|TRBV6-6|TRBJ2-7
ASSYAPTGDPFKQY
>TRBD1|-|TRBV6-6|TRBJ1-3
ASRVTGHLGSTIY
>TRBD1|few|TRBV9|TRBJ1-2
ASSVLAGGYGYT
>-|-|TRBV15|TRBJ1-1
ATSRVPREGNTEAF
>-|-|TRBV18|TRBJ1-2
ASSPHRGDGYT
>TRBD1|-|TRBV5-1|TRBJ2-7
ASSPPTGADEQY
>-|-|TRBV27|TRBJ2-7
ASSLTGRDEQY
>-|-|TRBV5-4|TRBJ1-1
ASRKIGTKNTEAF
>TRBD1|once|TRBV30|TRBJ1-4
AWSDLTGRGENEKLF
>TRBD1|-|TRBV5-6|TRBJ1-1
ASSFLDRGLNTEAF
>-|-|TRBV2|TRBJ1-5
ASAQGPNQPQH
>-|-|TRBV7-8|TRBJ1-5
ASSFANGGNQPQH
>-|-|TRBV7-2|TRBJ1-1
ASSSRAKNTEAF
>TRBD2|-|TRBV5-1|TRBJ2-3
ASSKERGGGTDTQY
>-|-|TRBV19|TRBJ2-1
ASTRSGYNEQF
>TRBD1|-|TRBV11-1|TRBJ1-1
ASSPRTGFMNTEAF
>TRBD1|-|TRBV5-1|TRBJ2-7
ASSPEPGQNSYEQY
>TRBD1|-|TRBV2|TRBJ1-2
ASKGAGGMNYGYT
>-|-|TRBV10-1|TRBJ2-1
ASSRGYEQF
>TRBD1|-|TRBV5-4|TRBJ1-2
ASSSETGGLGYT
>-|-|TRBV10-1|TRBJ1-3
ASSPTSGNTIY
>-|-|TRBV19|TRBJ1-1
ASMSRMNTEAF
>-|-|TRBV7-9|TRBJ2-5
ASSHSTYNTGETQY
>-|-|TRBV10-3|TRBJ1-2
AINPGTPRMGGYT
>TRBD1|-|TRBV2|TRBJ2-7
ASKATGTGGTYEQY
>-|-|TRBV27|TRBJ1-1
ASRYSGNTEAF
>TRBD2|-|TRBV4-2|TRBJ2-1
ASSQERGVYNEQF
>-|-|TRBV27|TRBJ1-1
ASRNRQNMNTEAF
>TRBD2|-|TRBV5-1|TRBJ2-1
ASSLWLAGNEQF
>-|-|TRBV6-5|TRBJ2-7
ASSLGGSYEQY
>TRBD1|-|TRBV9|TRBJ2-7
ASSARDRDYEQY
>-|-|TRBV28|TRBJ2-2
ASSLWQKPTGELF
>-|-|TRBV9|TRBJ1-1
ASSEGGLAEAF